This T cell receptor beta chain was recorded in a study of cytomegalovirus exposure and HLA in healthy donors. Germline CDR1 is MDHEN and CDR2 is SYDVKM. This CDR3 has 13 residues. Trimming removed 1 base from V and 4 bases from J, with 7 bases in between. For this clone: Its antigen is not identified.

Notes on the study in general: In an earlier analysis, in some 500 donors, most V segments appeared productive either ~87% or ~30% of the time.

The PCR contained 60 Vbeta and 13 Jbeta primers. Clones were read by immunoSEQ multiplex PCR, and TCRdb kept only the in-frame ones, dropping some. This table holds about 140,000 clones, approximately 61% found once. The TCR was taken from a human donor in good health. The gene calls are TRBV28 and TRBJ1-1, with D possibly being TRBD1 (5 bases). The sequenced material came from PBMCs. Here the CDR3 reads CASSLSGATEAFF. The DNA for the CDR3 is TGTGCCAGCAGTTTATCTGGGGCCACTGAAGCTTTCTTT.